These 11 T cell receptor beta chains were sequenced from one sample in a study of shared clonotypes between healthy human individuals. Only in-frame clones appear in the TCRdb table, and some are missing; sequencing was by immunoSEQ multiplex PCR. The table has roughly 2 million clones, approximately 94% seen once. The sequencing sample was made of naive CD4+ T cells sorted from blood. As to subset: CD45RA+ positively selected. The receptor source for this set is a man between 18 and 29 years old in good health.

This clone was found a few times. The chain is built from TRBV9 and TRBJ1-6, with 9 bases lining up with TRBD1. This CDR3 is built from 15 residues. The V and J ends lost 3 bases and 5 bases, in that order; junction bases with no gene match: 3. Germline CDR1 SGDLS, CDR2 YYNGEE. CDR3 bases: TGTGCCAGCAGCGCCGGGACAGGGAATAATTCACCCCTCCACTTT. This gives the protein CASSAGTGNNSPLHF.

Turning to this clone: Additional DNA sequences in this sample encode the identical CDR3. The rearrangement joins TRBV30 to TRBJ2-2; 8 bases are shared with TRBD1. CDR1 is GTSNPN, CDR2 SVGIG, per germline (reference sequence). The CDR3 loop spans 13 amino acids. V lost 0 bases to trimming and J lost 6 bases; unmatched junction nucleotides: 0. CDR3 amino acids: CAWSVQGAGELFF. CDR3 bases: TGTGCCTGGAGTGTACAGGGGGCCGGGGAGCTGTTTTTT. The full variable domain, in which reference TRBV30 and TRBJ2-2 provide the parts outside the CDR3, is SQTIHQWPATLVQPVGSPLSLECTVEGTSNPNLYWYRQAAGRGLQLLFYSVGIGQISSEVPQNLSASRPQDRQFILSSKKLLLSDSGFYLCAWSVQGAGELFFGEGSRLTVL.

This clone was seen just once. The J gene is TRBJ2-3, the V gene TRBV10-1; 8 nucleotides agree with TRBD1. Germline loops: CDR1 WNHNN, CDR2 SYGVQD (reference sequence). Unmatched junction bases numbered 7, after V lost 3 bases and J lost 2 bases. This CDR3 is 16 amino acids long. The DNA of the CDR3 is TGCGCCAGCAGTGATCGGACAGGGAAGACCACAGATACGCAGTATTTT. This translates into CASSDRTGKTTDTQYF.

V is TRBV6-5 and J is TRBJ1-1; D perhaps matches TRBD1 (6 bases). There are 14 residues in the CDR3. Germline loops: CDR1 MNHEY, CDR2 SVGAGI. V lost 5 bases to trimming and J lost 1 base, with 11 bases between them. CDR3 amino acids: CASSLTTGNTEAFF. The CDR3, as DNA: TGTGCCAGCAGTCTCACGACAGGGAACACTGAAGCTTTCTTT.

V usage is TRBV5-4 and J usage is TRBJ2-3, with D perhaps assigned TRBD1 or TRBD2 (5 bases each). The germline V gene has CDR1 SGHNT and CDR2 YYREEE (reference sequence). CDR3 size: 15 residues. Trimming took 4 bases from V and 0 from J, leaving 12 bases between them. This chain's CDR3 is CASSPGTVSTDTQYF. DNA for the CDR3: TGTGCCAGCAGCCCGGGGACGGTTAGCACAGATACGCAGTATTTT.

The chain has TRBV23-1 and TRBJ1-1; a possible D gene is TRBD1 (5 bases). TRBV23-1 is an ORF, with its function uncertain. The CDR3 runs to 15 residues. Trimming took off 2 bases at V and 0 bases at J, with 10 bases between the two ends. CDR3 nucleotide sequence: TGCGCCAGCAGTCAAGGGGGGACCATGAACACTGAAGCTTTCTTT. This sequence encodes CASSQGGTMNTEAFF.

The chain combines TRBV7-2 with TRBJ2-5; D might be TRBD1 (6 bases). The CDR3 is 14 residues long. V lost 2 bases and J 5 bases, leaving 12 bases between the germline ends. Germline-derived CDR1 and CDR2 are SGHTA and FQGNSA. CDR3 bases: TGTGCCAGCAGCTTATGGGGGCCCGGGGAGACCCAGTACTTC. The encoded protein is CASSLWGPGETQYF. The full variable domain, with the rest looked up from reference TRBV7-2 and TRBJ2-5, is GAGVSQSPSNKVTEKGKDVELRCDPISGHTALYWYRQSLGQGLEFLIYFQGNSAPDKSGLPSDRFSAERTGGSVSTLTIQRTQQEDSAVYLCASSLWGPGETQYFGPGTRLLVL.

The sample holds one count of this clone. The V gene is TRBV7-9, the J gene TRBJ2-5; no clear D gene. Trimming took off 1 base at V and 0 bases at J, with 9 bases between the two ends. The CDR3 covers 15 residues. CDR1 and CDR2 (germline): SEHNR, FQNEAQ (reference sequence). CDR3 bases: TGTGCCAGCAGCTTAGGTCACCTGTACCAAGAGACCCAGTACTTC. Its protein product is CASSLGHLYQETQYF.

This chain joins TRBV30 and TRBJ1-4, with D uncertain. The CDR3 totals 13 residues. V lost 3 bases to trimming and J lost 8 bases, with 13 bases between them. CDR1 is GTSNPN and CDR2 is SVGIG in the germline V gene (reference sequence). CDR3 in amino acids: CAWRTPRREKLFF. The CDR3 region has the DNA TGTGCCTGGAGAACCCCGAGGAGGGAAAAACTGTTTTTT. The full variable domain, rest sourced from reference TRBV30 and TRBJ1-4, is SQTIHQWPATLVQPVGSPLSLECTVEGTSNPNLYWYRQAAGRGLQLLFYSVGIGQISSEVPQNLSASRPQDRQFILSSKKLLLSDSGFYLCAWRTPRREKLFFGSGTQLSVL.

DNA of the CDR3: TGTGCCAGCAGTTTAACACAGGGTTCCAGAAACACCATATATTTT. Protein product: CASSLTQGSRNTIYF. The chain is built from TRBV6-5 and TRBJ1-3, with D possibly matching TRBD1 (6 bases). This CDR3 comprises 15 residues. The V end lost 4 bases, the J end lost 5 bases, and 15 bases lay between the germline ends. Germline loops: CDR1 MNHEY, CDR2 SVGAGI.

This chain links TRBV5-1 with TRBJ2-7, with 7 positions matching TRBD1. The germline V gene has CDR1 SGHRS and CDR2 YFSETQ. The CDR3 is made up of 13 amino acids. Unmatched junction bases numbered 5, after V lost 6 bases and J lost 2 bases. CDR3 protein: CASNGQEPYEQYF. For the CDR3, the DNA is TGCGCCAGCAACGGACAGGAGCCCTACGAGCAGTACTTC.